Following are 3 T cell receptor beta chains from one sample sequenced in a study of CD8 T cells in ankylosing spondylitis. TCRdb passed the 5' RACE reads through MiXCR, listing each CDR3 protein once. The repertoire holds some 300,000 distinct CDR3 sequences, with less than 25% as singletons. Input material: blood, either unsorted or a sorted T cell fraction (not recorded which). These receptors were taken from a female donor with ankylosing spondylitis or in good health (not recorded which).

This clonotype was picked up a small number of times. The chain employs TRBV9 and TRBJ2-1; D ambiguous. Trimming shortened V by 6 bases and J by 0 bases, and 16 bases separated the two germline ends. CDR3 length equals 16 residues. Germline CDR1 and CDR2: SGDLS and YYNGEE. DNA for the CDR3: TGTGCCAGCACCCAGAGAGCCAGCAGCTCCTACAATGAGCAGTTCTTC. Translation gives CASTQRASSSYNEQFF.

CDR3 nucleotide sequence: TGTGCCAGCACCAGTGAATTCCCGCCCTACGAGCAGTACTTC. It is translated as CASTSEFPPYEQYF. The chain combines TRBV6-2 or TRBV6-3 with TRBJ2-7, with D hard to call. The CDR3 is made up of 14 amino acids. V shed 7 bases and J shed 2 bases, with 15 bases lying between them. Per the germline V gene, CDR1 is MNHEY and CDR2 is SVGEGT.

This clonotype was counted at least ten times. V and J are TRBV12-3 or TRBV12-4 and TRBJ2-1, with TRBD1 matching over 9 bases. The CDR3 totals 13 residues. V gave up 5 bases and J gave up 8 bases; unmatched junction bases: 4. CDR3 sequence: CASSGRTGDEQFF. The DNA of the CDR3 is TGTGCCAGCAGTGGGCGGACAGGGGATGAGCAGTTCTTC.